The 2 T cell receptor beta chains below were found in one sample sequenced in a study of CD8 T cells in Susac syndrome. Reverse transcription of roughly 0.45 to 1 ug RNA was performed with random hexamers. TCRdb itself ran the immunoSEQ multiplex PCR reads through MiXCR, one entry per CDR3 protein. Altogether approximately 90,000 distinct CDR3 sequences are present, approximately 92% being singletons, with the ten largest covering around 0.34%. The sample taken for sequencing was CD8+ T cells from PBMCs. Receptors were obtained from a human donor in good health.

The chain joins TRBV5-6 to TRBJ2-1, with a weak D call TRBD2 (5 bases). This CDR3 has 15 residues. V was cut by 3 bases and J by 4 bases, with 14 bases left in between. Germline CDR1 and CDR2: SGHDT and YYEEEE. This CDR3 is CASSYGLTGYNEQFF. CDR3 DNA: TGTGCCAGCAGCTACGGACTCACTGGGTACAATGAGCAGTTCTTC.

This chain connects TRBV4-2 to TRBJ2-3, with D possibly TRBD1 on 6 matching bases. The CDR3 spans 15 residues. Germline lookup yields CDR1 LGHNA and CDR2 YNFKEQ. Trimming removed 1 base from V and 2 bases from J, with 10 bases in between. The CDR3 DNA follows: TGTGCCAGCAGCCAAGTCGAGGGGGACACAGATACGCAGTATTTT. It codes for CASSQVEGDTDTQYF.